The clone carrying this TCR beta chain was found a few times. Its antigen is currently unknown. This may stem from a read error, because a much larger clone lies one nucleotide away. TCR beta CDR3 sequences were amplified from RNA transcripts. HTBI primers were employed in a first-round RT-PCR of the TCR CDR3. One entry per CDR3 protein, called by TCRdb with MiXCR from the multiplex PCR reads. The sample lists 200,000 to 300,000 distinct CDR3 sequences; around 17% were seen once. The CDR3 sequence is 14 residues long. Trimming left V 1 base short and J 6 bases short, with 10 bases between. The germline gives CDR1 KGHSH, CDR2 LQKENI. This sample was taken from a study of T cells in Graves' hyperthyroidism and ophthalmopathy. General study points: In simple terms, a model built on 13 V-J features told ophthalmopathy apart from stable hyperthyroidism. Most thyroid clonotypes expanded above 0.001 appeared in blood too.

Sequencing used blood. The sequence was obtained from a woman aged 18-35 years with Graves' ophthalmopathy. The rearrangement links TRBV18 to TRBJ2-1; D is ambiguous. The CDR3 here is CASSPLNPGNEQFF. Here the CDR3 DNA reads TGTGCCAGCTCACCACTTAATCCGGGCAATGAGCAGTTCTTC.